This T cell receptor (beta chain) comes out of a study of blood T cell repertoires in COVID-19. Study-level background: Donors in the United States, Italy and Spain gave samples during acute or convalescent COVID-19.

The germline V and J ends were trimmed by 4 bases and 0 bases, with 20 bases remaining between them. The CDR3 spans 18 residues. Germline lookup yields CDR1 MDHEN and CDR2 SYDVKM. Recruits, aged about 18 to 90 years, lived in around 24 US areas. Categorization into cohorts depended on clinical history that participants reported. Authors' analysis steps: Estimation of nucleated cell counts was performed using reference gene primer amplification. Only in-frame clones appear in the TCRdb table, and some are missing; sequencing was by immunoSEQ multiplex PCR. V and J calls plus clone size are reproduced from that table; the DNA served to infer D and trimming. The top ten hold about 3% of the sample, which has hundreds of thousands of clones, about nine tenths seen once.

The source is a woman aged 45 to 65 who had recovered from COVID-19. The chain recombines TRBV28 with TRBJ2-3, with D maybe TRBD1 (5 bases). Sequenced material: PBMCs or T cells enriched from blood (not recorded which). The CDR3 nucleotides read TGTGCCAGCAGTTACCCCCTAGACAGAGCATCGAGCACAGATACGCAGTATTTT. It is translated as CASSYPLDRASSTDTQYF.